This T cell receptor (beta chain) was identified during a study of CD8+ T cells in alopecia areata. TCR sequencing used cDNA made by reverse transcription of extracted RNA. The repertoire was sequenced with immunoSEQ multiplex PCR; TCRdb's copy has only in-frame clones and lacks some. The sample shows about 120,000 clones, less than 60% of them seen only once. Germline CDR1 and CDR2: MGHDK and SYGVNS. This CDR3 is built from 13 residues. Trimming shortened V by 7 bases and J by 5 bases, and 14 bases separated the two germline ends. Treatment of the sample: oral pan-JAK inhibitor, 5-10 mg twice daily. Lesional scalp tissue (obtained by punch biopsy) and peripheral blood were collected from alopecia areata patients.

The J gene is TRBJ1-1, the V gene TRBV25-1, with D possibly matching TRBD1 (6 bases). This TCR derives from a human donor with alopecia areata. The specimen comprised CD4+ T cells sorted from blood, sampled at week 24, from a patient treated with tofacitinib. The CDR3 sequence: CASTHGGSTEAFF. In nucleotides, the CDR3 is TGTGCCAGCACCCACGGGGGCAGTACTGAAGCTTTCTTT.